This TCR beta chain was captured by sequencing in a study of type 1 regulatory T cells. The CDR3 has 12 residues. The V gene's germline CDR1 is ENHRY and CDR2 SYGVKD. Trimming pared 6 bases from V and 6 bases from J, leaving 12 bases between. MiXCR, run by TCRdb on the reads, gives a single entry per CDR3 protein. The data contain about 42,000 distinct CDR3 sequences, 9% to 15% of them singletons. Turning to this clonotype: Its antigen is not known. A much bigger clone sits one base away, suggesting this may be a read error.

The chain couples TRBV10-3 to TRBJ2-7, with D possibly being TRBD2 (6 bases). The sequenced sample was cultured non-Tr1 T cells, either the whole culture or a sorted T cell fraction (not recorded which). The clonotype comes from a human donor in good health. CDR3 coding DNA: TGTGCCATCAGGCGGGGTCCCTGCGAGCAGTACTTC. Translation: CAIRRGPCEQYF.